The clone carrying this T cell receptor beta chain was seen a handful of times. iRepertoire HTBI primers and Arm-PCR of CDR3 regions built TCR beta libraries. TCRdb reanalysed the multiplex PCR reads using MiXCR and keeps one entry per CDR3 protein. The data show approximately 690,000 distinct CDR3 sequences, around 30% seen once. Time point of the sample: persistent/refractory GD, antithyroid drugs over 5 years with positive TRAb. From PBMCs, RNA was extracted and then used to make the TCR library. The diagnosis of Graves' disease used American Thyroid Association guidelines. The sample belongs to a study of regulatory T cells in long-lasting Graves disease. CDR1 is SGHVS, CDR2 FNYEAQ, per germline. The CDR3 loop spans 14 amino acids. Between the trimmed V and J ends, which lost 5 bases and 5 bases, there was a span of 12 bases.

The sequence was collected from a female donor with Graves disease. The source was peripheral blood mononuclear cells (PBMCs), collected when the disease was refractory, from a patient treated with antithyroid drugs. J is TRBJ2-2 and V is TRBV7-6, with unresolved D. The CDR3 sequence is CASSLRRDTGELFF. CDR3 nucleotide sequence: TGTGCCAGCAGCCTTCGACGTGATACCGGGGAGCTGTTTTTT. Full variable domain (rest looked up from reference TRBV7-6 and TRBJ2-2): GAGVSQSPRYKVTKRGQDVALRCDPISGHVSLYWYRQALGQGPEFLTYFNYEAQQDKSGLPNDRFSAERPEGSISTLTIQRTEQRDSAMYRCASSLRRDTGELFFGEGSRLTVL.